This T cell receptor beta chain was observed in a study of blood T cell repertoires in COVID-19 (dated by TCRdb to about 2020). About the full investigation: Collaborator samples came from the United States, Italy and Spain and covered acute and convalescent phases of COVID-19. The prospective study material was composed of cDNA or gDNA derived from T cells, B-cell-depleted T cells, or PBMCs. The dataset comprised deeply sampled blood TCRbeta repertoires from subjects exposed to, actively infected with, or recovered from COVID-19. The repertoires were made available in a free public database intended to serve as a resource for research on the immune response to SARS-CoV-2. The samples were drawn from two sources: the first 160 participants of the ongoing ImmuneRACE study, and 1,254 subjects contributed by 6 global collaborators. A de-identified subject ID, COVID-19 status, age in years and sex were almost always included in the sample metadata. HLA class I and class II types, where available, came from metadata supplied by the sample provider rather than from assay-based typing. Points the paper makes about the study in general: How much clinical and demographic metadata was included differed by source and by participant, and the metadata was provided uncurated.

Taken from the germline V gene (reference sequence), the CDR1 and CDR2 loops are LGHDT and YNNKEL. Germline trimming: 1 base from V, 9 bases from J; junction bases outside gene matches: 12. The CDR3, from cysteine to phenylalanine, totals 17 residues. Only the CDR3 region is kept as DNA, spanning 51 bases read in frame from base 1. This clone was recorded once. Which antigen it targets is not known. No base qualities exist here, and no much larger clone lies one base off it. Each collaborating institution followed its own protocols to collect whole blood in K2EDTA tubes. For TCRbeta analysis, collaborators shipped samples in one of three forms: frozen whole blood, isolated PBMCs, or DNA extracted from either of those sample types. TCRbeta CDR3 regions were amplified from genomic DNA by means of the immunoSEQ Assay, a bias-controlled multiplex PCR. Per the authors' processing: The number of nucleated cells in each sample was estimated by amplification of reference gene primers within the assay. To quantify the absolute abundance of each unique TCRbeta CDR3 rearrangement, sequence reads were collapsed and filtered. Productive Simpson clonality was computed per sample as the square root of Simpson's diversity index over productive rearrangements. TCRdb holds this immuneACCESS table with in-frame rearrangements only. Some clones are missing; in checked studies, unresolved V genes explain under half, and the rest has no known cause. The V and J calls and clone size come from that table; D and trimming were worked out from the DNA. The table for this sample lists 150,000 to 200,000 clones; approximately 83% of them were counted only once. About 2% of the sample rests with the top ten.

Sequencing was done on a sample of peripheral blood. The TCR sequence derives from a woman of 80 years or more with acute or convalescent COVID-19. The rearrangement joined TRBV3-1 (or the pseudogene TRBV3-2) to TRBJ1-6; 7 of the junction bases match TRBD1. This receptor has the CDR3 CASSQASTGIRSSPLHF. In nucleotide form, the sequence is TGTGCCAGCAGCCAAGCCTCGACAGGGATCAGGTCTTCACCCCTCCACTTT.